One TCR beta chain is described in this entry. The data were obtained in a study of blood T cell repertoires in COVID-19. The overall study: Acute and convalescent COVID-19 specimens originated in the United States, Italy and Spain. Nucleic acid was either cDNA or gDNA, and it came from T cells, B-cell-depleted T cells, or PBMCs.

V lost 4 bases and J 7 bases, leaving 11 bases between the germline ends. CDR3 size: 12 residues. Per germline, CDR1 SGHRS and CDR2 YFSETQ. The repertoire was sequenced with immunoSEQ multiplex PCR; TCRdb's copy has only in-frame clones and lacks some. The table shows under 300,000 clones, with about 89% occurring only once. The participants were between roughly 18 and 89 years old and came from 24 US areas. Cohort allocation depended upon clinical history that participants reported. The chain joins TRBV5-1 to TRBJ1-2; no clear D gene. The source is a human donor in a cohort exposed to, infected with or recovered from COVID-19 (not recorded which). The donor label of this sample is uncertain. The sample was PBMCs or T cells enriched from blood (not recorded which). The CDR3 DNA sequence: TGCGCCAGCAGCCCCTCGGGAGCTGGCTACACCTTC. Its translation is CASSPSGAGYTF.